A selection of T cell receptor beta chains follows, all from one sample in a study of beta chain features in type 1 diabetes. Sequencing used immunoSEQ multiplex PCR; TCRdb keeps in-frame clones, though not all of them. Among about 160,000 clones listed, 50% to 70% were seen once. The specimen sequenced was naive CD4+ T cells from blood. These TCRs come from a man under 40 with type 1 diabetes. Each CDR3 is given with its conserved first and last residue. D genes are given only for firm matches. The listing skips clone size in some rows; elsewhere it reads once, few, many or a size class.

NA | TRBJ2-7 | NA | TRBV9 | 16 | CASSKGGGGVPYEQYF | TGTGCCAGCAGCAAGGGAGGAGGAGGAGTACCCTACGAGCAGTACTTC
TRBD1 | TRBJ2-7 | NA | TRBV30 | 17 | CAWSVLLLGDRSYEQYF | TGTGCCTGGAGTGTCCTCCTTCTCGGGGACAGATCCTACGAGCAGTACTTC
NA | TRBJ1-2 | once | TRBV4-3 | 15 | CASSQGAGGDYGYTF | TGCGCCAGCAGCCAAGGGGCAGGAGGGGACTATGGCTACACCTTC
TRBD2 | TRBJ2-1 | NA | TRBV2 | 15 | CASSKAGGSYNEQFF | TGTGCCAGCAGTAAGGCGGGGGGTTCCTACAATGAGCAGTTCTTC
NA | TRBJ2-5 | NA | TRBV7-2 | 13 | CASSFRREETQYF | TGTGCCAGCAGCTTTCGCCGGGAGGAGACCCAGTACTTC
NA | TRBJ2-1 | NA | TRBV7-6 | 11 | CASSLFNEQFF | TGTGCCAGCAGCTTATTCAATGAGCAGTTCTTC
NA | TRBJ1-4 | NA | TRBV29-1 | 12 | CSVVDINEKLFF | TGCAGCGTTGTAGATATTAATGAAAAACTGTTTTTT
TRBD1 | TRBJ1-4 | NA | TRBV14 | 16 | CASSHYRGVSNEKLFF | TGTGCCAGCAGCCATTACAGGGGAGTCTCTAATGAAAAACTGTTTTTT
TRBD1 | TRBJ2-3 | NA | TRBV7-2 | 14 | CASSFGTGADTQYF | TGTGCCAGCAGCTTCGGGACAGGAGCGGATACGCAGTATTTT
TRBD1 | TRBJ1-2 | once | TRBV9 | 14 | CASSAETGARGYTF | TGTGCCAGCAGCGCAGAGACAGGGGCAAGAGGCTACACCTTC
NA | TRBJ2-6 | NA | TRBV5-1 | 15 | CASSLATRGANVLTF | TGCGCCAGCAGCTTGGCAACGAGGGGAGCCAACGTCCTGACTTTC
NA | TRBJ2-3 | NA | TRBV13 | 17 | CASSRRGAASGTDTQYF | TGTGCCAGCAGCCGCCGTGGAGCGGCTTCGGGCACAGATACGCAGTATTTT
NA | TRBJ2-5 | few | TRBV7-2 | 13 | CASSLGGQETQYF | TGTGCCAGCAGCTTAGGGGGGCAAGAGACCCAGTACTTC
NA | TRBJ2-3 | once | TRBV30 | 14 | CAWSARVWTDTQYF | TGTGCCTGGAGTGCACGGGTTTGGACAGATACGCAGTATTTT
TRBD2 | TRBJ2-3 | NA | TRBV4-2 | 17 | CASSQAMTSGGTDTQYF | TGTGCCAGCAGCCAAGCGATGACTAGCGGGGGCACAGATACGCAGTATTTT
NA | TRBJ2-5 | NA | TRBV9 | 13 | CASSVGGIETQYF | TGTGCCAGCAGCGTAGGCGGGATCGAGACCCAGTACTTC
NA | TRBJ2-3 | NA | TRBV2 | 13 | CASSRGPTDTQYF | TGTGCCAGCAGCCGCGGACCCACAGATACGCAGTATTTT
NA | TRBJ2-7 | NA | TRBV6-5 | 15 | CASSYGPRPDYEQYF | TGTGCCAGCAGTTACGGACCTCGTCCGGATTACGAGCAGTACTTC
NA | TRBJ1-1 | NA | TRBV30 | 13 | CAWSLGTYTEAFF | TGTGCCTGGAGCTTGGGCACCTACACTGAAGCTTTCTTT
NA | TRBJ2-1 | NA | TRBV29-1 | 14 | CSVGRQGVVNEQFF | TGCAGCGTTGGAAGGCAGGGAGTCGTAAATGAGCAGTTCTTC
TRBD1 | TRBJ2-7 | NA | TRBV7-2 | 14 | CASSALWDSHEQYF | TGTGCCAGCAGCGCCCTATGGGACAGCCACGAGCAGTACTTC
NA | TRBJ2-5 | NA | TRBV29-1 | 11 | CSVAGGETQYF | TGCAGCGTTGCGGGTGGAGAGACCCAGTACTTC
NA | TRBJ2-7 | NA | TRBV30 | 12 | CAWSVTVPEQYF | TGTGCCTGGAGTGTAACCGTCCCCGAGCAGTACTTC
TRBD1 | TRBJ2-1 | few | TRBV28 | 15 | CASSREDRGKGEQFF | TGTGCCAGCAGCAGGGAGGACAGGGGTAAAGGTGAGCAGTTCTTC
NA | TRBJ2-3 | NA | TRBV9 | 14 | CASSVEDSTDTQYF | TGTGCCAGCAGCGTAGAGGACAGCACAGATACGCAGTATTTT
NA | TRBJ2-3 | few | TRBV29-1 | 13 | CSVGSAITDTQYF | TGCAGCGTTGGTAGCGCTATCACAGATACGCAGTATTTT
NA | TRBJ2-7 | once | TRBV7-9 | 12 | CASSPVTDEQYF | TGTGCCAGCAGCCCGGTGACAGACGAGCAGTACTTC
NA | TRBJ1-5 | few | TRBV1 | 17 | CTSSQDTRTGKRQPQHF | TGCACCAGCAGCCAAGATACAAGAACAGGGAAAAGGCAGCCCCAGCATTTT
NA | TRBJ2-1 | NA | TRBV14 | 17 | CASSQVGTPSYLYEQFF | TGTGCCAGCAGCCAAGTAGGGACTCCATCCTATCTCTATGAGCAGTTCTTC
NA | TRBJ2-3 | NA | TRBV15 | 16 | CATSRVGGARTDTQYF | TGTGCCACCAGCAGAGTAGGCGGGGCACGCACAGATACGCAGTATTTT
NA | TRBJ1-6 | NA | TRBV30 | 13 | CAWSSQYNSPLHF | TGTGCCTGGAGTAGTCAGTATAATTCACCCCTCCACTTT
NA | TRBJ2-5 | NA | TRBV4-1 | 15 | CASSQEGGRGETQYF | TGCGCCAGCAGCCAAGAGGGGGGCCGGGGAGAGACCCAGTACTTC
NA | TRBJ2-7 | once | TRBV29-1 | 14 | CSVRIGGGSYEQYF | TGCAGCGTTAGAATTGGCGGCGGCTCCTACGAGCAGTACTTC
NA | TRBJ2-5 | NA | TRBV6-5 | 11 | CASNQAETQYF | TGTGCCAGCAACCAGGCGGAGACCCAGTACTTC